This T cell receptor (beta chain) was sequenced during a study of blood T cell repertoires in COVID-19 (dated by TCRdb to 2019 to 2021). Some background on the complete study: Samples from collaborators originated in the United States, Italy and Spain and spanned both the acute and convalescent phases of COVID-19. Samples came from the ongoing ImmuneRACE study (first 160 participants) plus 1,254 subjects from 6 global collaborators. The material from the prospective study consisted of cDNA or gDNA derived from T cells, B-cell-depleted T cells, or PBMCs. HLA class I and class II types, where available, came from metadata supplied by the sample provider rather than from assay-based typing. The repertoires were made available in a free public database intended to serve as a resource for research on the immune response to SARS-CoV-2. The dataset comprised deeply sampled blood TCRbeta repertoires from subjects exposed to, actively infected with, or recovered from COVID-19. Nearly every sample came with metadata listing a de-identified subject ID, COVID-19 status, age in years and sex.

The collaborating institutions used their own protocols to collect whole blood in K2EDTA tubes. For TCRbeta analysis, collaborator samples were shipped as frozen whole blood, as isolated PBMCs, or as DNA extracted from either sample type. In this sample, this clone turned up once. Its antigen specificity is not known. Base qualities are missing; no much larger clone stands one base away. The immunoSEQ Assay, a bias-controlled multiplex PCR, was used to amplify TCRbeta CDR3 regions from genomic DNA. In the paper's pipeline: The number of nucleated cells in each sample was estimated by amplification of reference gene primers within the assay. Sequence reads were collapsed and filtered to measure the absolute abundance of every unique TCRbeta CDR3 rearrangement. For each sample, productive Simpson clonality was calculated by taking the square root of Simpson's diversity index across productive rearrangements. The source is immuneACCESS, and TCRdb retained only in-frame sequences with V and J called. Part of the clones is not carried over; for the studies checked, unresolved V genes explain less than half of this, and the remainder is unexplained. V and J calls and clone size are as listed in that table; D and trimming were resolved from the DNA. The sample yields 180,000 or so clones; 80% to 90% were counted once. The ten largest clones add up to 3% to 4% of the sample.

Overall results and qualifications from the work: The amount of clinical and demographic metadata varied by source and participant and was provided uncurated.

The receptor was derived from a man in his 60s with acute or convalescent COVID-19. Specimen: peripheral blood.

The CDR3 protein sequence reads: CASSHGLLAGAPETQYF. The DNA sequence is given as TGTGCCAGCAGCCATGGACTACTAGCGGGAGCCCCAGAGACCCAGTACTTC. Recombination connected TRBV11-3 to TRBJ2-5; 11 central nucleotides agree with TRBD2. Per the germline V gene, SGHNT is the CDR1 and YENEEA is the CDR2. From V the trimming removes 5 bases and from J it removes 4 bases, while the gene matches leave 12 bases of the junction unaccounted for. The CDR3 contains 17 residues, cysteine and phenylalanine counted. CDR3 DNA is the only sequence kept; it has 51 bases, read in frame from the first base. This CDR3, with the reference TRBV11-3 and TRBJ2-5 proteins standing in past its ends, gives the full variable domain EAGVVQSPRYKIIEKKQPVAFWCNPISGHNTLYWYLQNLGQGPELLIRYENEEAVDDSQLPKDRFSAERLKGVDSTLKIQPAELGDSAVYLCASSHGLLAGAPETQYFGPGTRLLVL.